The TCR beta chain under discussion was sequenced for a study of T cell responses to AZD1222 COVID-19 vaccine. Study-level points and caveats: Elevations in Spike-specific TCR breadth and depth followed administration of two AZD1222 doses. Mostly white British, mostly female donors; authors suggested clonal diversity may be underestimated. Nearly half of spike-specific TCRs reportedly go after variant regions that carry no mutations. Spike regions recognized by vaccine-associated CD4 TCRs spanned the protein, led by 160-218 and 743-854.

Comments on this clone: Its antigen is unidentified.

Sequenced by immunoSEQ multiplex PCR; TCRdb stores in-frame clones only, minus some. This sample has 180,000 or so clones, with just over 90% found just once. V dropped 5 bases and J dropped 7 bases, with 17 bases sitting between them. CDR3 length equals 14 residues. Germline loops: CDR1 SEHNR, CDR2 FQNEAQ (reference sequence). The sequence derives from an adult who received the AZD1222 COVID-19 vaccine. Sample: peripheral blood, taken 28 days after the second AZD1222 dose. The J gene is TRBJ1-1, the V gene TRBV7-9; D ambiguous. The CDR3 sequence: CASSPNSLRDEAFF. DNA of the CDR3: TGTGCCAGCAGCCCGAATTCCCTGCGGGATGAAGCTTTCTTT.